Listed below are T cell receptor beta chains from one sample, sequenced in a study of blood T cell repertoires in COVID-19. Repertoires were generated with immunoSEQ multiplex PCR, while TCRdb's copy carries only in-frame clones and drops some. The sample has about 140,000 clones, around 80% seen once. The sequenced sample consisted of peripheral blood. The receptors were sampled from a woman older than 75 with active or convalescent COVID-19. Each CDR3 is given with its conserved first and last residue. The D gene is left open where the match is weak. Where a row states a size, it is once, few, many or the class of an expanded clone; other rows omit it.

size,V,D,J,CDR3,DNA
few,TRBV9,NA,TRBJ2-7,CASSVSVGGTRSEQYF,TGTGCCAGCAGCGTTTCCGTTGGGGGCACAAGATCCGAGCAGTACTTC
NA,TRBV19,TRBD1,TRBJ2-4,CASSSMGQGFENIQYF,TGTGCCAGTAGTTCGATGGGACAGGGGTTTGAAAACATTCAGTACTTC
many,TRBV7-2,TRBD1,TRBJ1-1,CASSSRTGGSAEAFF,TGTGCCAGCAGCTCCCGGACAGGGGGCTCCGCTGAAGCTTTCTTT
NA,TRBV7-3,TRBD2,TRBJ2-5,CASSPGTSWQETQYF,TGTGCCAGCAGCCCCGGGACTAGCTGGCAAGAGACCCAGTACTTC
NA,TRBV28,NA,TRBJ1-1,CASSPRRNTEAFF,TGTGCCAGCAGCCCTCGTAGGAACACTGAAGCTTTCTTT
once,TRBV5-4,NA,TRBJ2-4,CASRGGARNIQYF,TGTGCCAGCAGGGGTGGGGCTAGAAACATTCAGTACTTC
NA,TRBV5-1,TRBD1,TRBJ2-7,CASSSGGQTYEQYF,TGCGCCAGCAGTTCAGGGGGTCAAACCTACGAGCAGTACTTC
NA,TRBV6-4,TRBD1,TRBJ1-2,CANIDRGPNYGYTF,TGTGCCAACATAGACAGGGGGCCAAATTATGGCTACACCTTC
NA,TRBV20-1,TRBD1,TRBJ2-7,CSANRGEQYF,TGCAGTGCTAACAGGGGCGAGCAGTACTTC
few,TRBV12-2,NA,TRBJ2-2,CASRYLTPLRQWGGNTGELFF,TGTGCAAGTCGCTACCTTACCCCTCTTAGACAGTGGGGGGGGAACACCGGGGAGCTGTTTTTT
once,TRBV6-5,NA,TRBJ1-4,CASSLIGGGEKLFF,TGTGCCAGCAGTCTCATTGGGGGCGGTGAAAAACTGTTTTTT
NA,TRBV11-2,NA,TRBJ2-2,CASSLVSRVGELFF,TGTGCCAGCAGCTTAGTTTCCCGGGTCGGGGAGCTGTTTTTT
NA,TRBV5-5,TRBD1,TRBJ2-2,CASSWTGVGGELFF,TGTGCCAGCAGCTGGACAGGGGTAGGCGGGGAGCTGTTTTTT
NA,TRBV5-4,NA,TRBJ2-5,CASTTPGVQETQYF,TGTGCCAGCACCACTCCCGGGGTCCAAGAGACCCAGTACTTC
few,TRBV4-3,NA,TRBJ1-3,CASSQDRGNAGNTIYF,TGCGCCAGCAGCCAAGATCGGGGTAACGCTGGAAACACCATATATTTT
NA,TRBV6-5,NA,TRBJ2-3,CASSFDEGDTQYF,TGTGCCAGCAGTTTTGACGAGGGAGATACGCAGTATTTT
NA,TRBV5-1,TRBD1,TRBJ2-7,CASSFQGADYEQYF,TGCGCCAGCAGCTTTCAGGGGGCGGACTACGAGCAGTACTTC
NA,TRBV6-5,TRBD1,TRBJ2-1,CASSATGGAYNEQFF,TGTGCCAGCAGCGCGACAGGGGGCGCCTACAATGAGCAGTTCTTC
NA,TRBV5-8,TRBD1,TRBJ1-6,CASNRDRSSYNSPLHF,TGTGCCAGCAACCGGGACAGGAGCTCCTATAATTCACCCCTCCACTTT
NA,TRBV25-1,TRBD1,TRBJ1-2,CASSSRQGIYGYTF,TGTGCCAGCAGTTCGAGACAGGGAATCTACGGCTACACCTTC
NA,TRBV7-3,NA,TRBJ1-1,CASSLSIEAFF,TGTGCCAGCAGCTTAAGTATAGAAGCTTTCTTT
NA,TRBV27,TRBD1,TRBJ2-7,CASSPTTGTGGSEQYF,TGTGCCAGCAGTCCGACAACGGGGACAGGGGGCTCCGAGCAGTACTTC
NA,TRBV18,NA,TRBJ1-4,CASSQDSATNEKLFF,TGTGCCAGCTCCCAGGACAGCGCAACTAATGAAAAACTGTTTTTT
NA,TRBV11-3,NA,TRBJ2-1,CASSLGRESSYNEQFF,TGTGCCAGCAGCTTAGGACGGGAGAGCTCCTACAATGAGCAGTTCTTC
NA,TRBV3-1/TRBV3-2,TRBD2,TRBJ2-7,CASSQDPSGGAYEQYF,TGTGCCAGCAGCCAAGATCCGAGCGGGGGGGCCTACGAGCAGTACTTC
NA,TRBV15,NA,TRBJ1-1,CATSKEGRTEAFF,TGTGCCACCAGCAAGGAGGGGAGAACTGAAGCTTTCTTT
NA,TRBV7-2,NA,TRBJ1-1,CASSLGTRVNTEAFF,TGTGCCAGCAGCTTAGGAACCCGGGTGAACACTGAAGCTTTCTTT
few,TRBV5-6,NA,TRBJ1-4,CASSPGKYPNEKLFF,TGTGCCAGCAGCCCAGGGAAGTACCCTAATGAAAAACTGTTTTTT
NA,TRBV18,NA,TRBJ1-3,CASSRGSPSSGNTIYF,TGTGCCAGCTCACGAGGTAGTCCCTCTTCCGGAAACACCATATATTTT
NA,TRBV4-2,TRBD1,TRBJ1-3,CASSQRSFQGARGNTIYF,TGTGCCAGCAGCCAACGAAGCTTCCAGGGGGCGAGAGGAAACACCATATATTTT
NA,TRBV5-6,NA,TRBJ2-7,CASSLGNSYEQYF,TGTGCCAGCAGCCTAGGTAATAGCTACGAGCAGTACTTC
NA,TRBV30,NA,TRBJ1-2,CAWSVYLQGTEGYGYTF,TGTGCCTGGAGTGTATATCTCCAGGGGACCGAAGGCTATGGCTACACCTTC
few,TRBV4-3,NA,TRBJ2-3,CASSQDDSSPDTQYF,TGCGCCAGCAGCCAAGATGACTCTTCCCCAGATACGCAGTATTTT
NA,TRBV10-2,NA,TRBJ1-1,CASSERQVSEAFF,TGCGCCAGCAGTGAACGACAGGTGTCTGAAGCTTTCTTT
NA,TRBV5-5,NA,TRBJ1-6,CASSLVAGSSYNSPLHF,TGTGCCAGCAGCTTGGTGGCAGGAAGCTCCTATAATTCACCCCTCCACTTT
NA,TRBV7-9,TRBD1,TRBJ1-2,CASSPPGTGDGYTF,TGTGCCAGCAGCCCGCCCGGGACAGGGGACGGCTACACCTTC
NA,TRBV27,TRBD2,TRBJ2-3,CASSLWLAGPDTQYF,TGTGCCAGCAGTTTATGGCTAGCGGGGCCAGATACGCAGTATTTT
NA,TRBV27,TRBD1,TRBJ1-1,CASSIGTGGTEAFF,TGTGCCAGCAGTATTGGGACAGGGGGGACTGAAGCTTTCTTT